This section outlines one T cell receptor beta chain sequence together with its context. This specimen comes from a study of blood T cell repertoires in COVID-19. Here immunoSEQ multiplex PCR was the method, and the copy in TCRdb shows in-frame clones only, minus some. This table holds roughly 150,000 clones, roughly 85% found once. Seattle patients were enrolled during active infection and followed longitudinally. This CDR3 region has 14 residues. The germline V and J ends were trimmed by 7 bases and 0 bases, with 12 bases remaining between them. Germline V gene sequence: CDR1 MNHNY, CDR2 SVGAGI (reference sequence).

The material sequenced was peripheral blood. V gene TRBV6-6 combines with J gene TRBJ1-1; D is ambiguous. This receptor was identified in a woman aged 60-75 years with COVID-19, enrolled during active disease. This chain's CDR3 is CASNQGLLNTEAFF. CDR3 bases: TGTGCCAGCAACCAAGGACTTCTGAACACTGAAGCTTTCTTT.